Below are 21 T cell receptor beta chains sequenced from a single sample in a study of T-cell memory formation after mild COVID-19 (TCRdb year 2021). Libraries were prepared through 5' RACE. For sequencing, an Illumina NovaSeq 6000 was employed. Clones were called with MiXCR by TCRdb after fastp trimmed the public reads at Q25, and only in-frame beta chains were retained. CDR3 protein sequences are deduplicated, and each keeps its most common genes and DNA. This sample lists roughly 500,000 distinct CDR3 sequences; roughly 21% were detected once. The top ten constitute approximately 12% of the sample. Sequenced: PBMCs or a T cell subset sorted from them (not recorded which). These receptor sequences come from an adult woman who had mild COVID-19 (a few samples of this study predate the infection). The sample titles of this study are shuffled in the database, so cell type and time point are left out; the donor was told from shared clones.

The chain uses TRBV24-1 and TRBJ2-1; TRBD2 matches 8 bases. This CDR3 region has 15 residues. V lost 5 bases, J lost 2 bases, and 4 bases stayed unmatched. Germline V gene sequence: CDR1 KGHDR, CDR2 SFDVKD. The CDR3 here is CATSVAGGPYNEQFF. For the CDR3, the DNA is TGTGCCACCAGTGTCGCGGGAGGCCCCTACAATGAGCAGTTCTTC.

This clonotype showed up just a few times. The chain has TRBV29-1 and TRBJ2-5; D unresolved. Trimming removed 7 bases at V and 1 base at J, with 13 bases between. The CDR3 totals 13 residues. Germline CDR1 and CDR2: SQVTM and ANQGSEA. The CDR3 sequence is CSETDGPQETQYF. The CDR3 DNA reads as TGCAGCGAGACGGACGGCCCCCAAGAGACCCAGTACTTC.

This chain connects TRBV7-2 to TRBJ2-5; 9 bases are a match to TRBD1. The germline CDR1 and CDR2 sequences are SGHTA and FQGNSA. The CDR3 loop spans 16 amino acids. With 1 base clipped from V and 2 bases from J, the junction kept 5 bases outside the gene matches. Written as DNA, the CDR3 is TGTGCCAGCAGCTTAGGATGGACAGGGGTACAAGAGACCCAGTACTTC. This encodes CASSLGWTGVQETQYF.

The chain is built from TRBV29-1 and TRBJ2-7, with 9 bases identical to TRBD1. Trimming took 0 bases from V and 3 from J; bases not matched to a gene: 9. The CDR3 has 16 residues. Germline V lookup: CDR1 SQVTM, CDR2 ANQGSEA. This CDR3 reads CSVEDGGQGKVYEQYF. The CDR3 bases are TGCAGCGTTGAAGATGGAGGACAGGGGAAGGTCTACGAGCAGTACTTC.

CDR3 sequence reads: CASSPRWGDNQPQHF. The CDR3 bases are TGTGCCAGCAGTCCCCGGTGGGGGGACAATCAGCCCCAGCATTTT. The chain has TRBV27 and TRBJ1-5; D perhaps matches TRBD1 (5 bases). V lost 5 bases, J lost 3 bases, and 14 bases lay in between. Per the germline V gene, CDR1 is MNHEY and CDR2 is SMNVEV (reference sequence). The CDR3 spans 15 residues.

This clonotype was seen more than once but under ten times. This chain connects TRBV20-1 to TRBJ2-3, with a tentative D call TRBD2 (6 bases). The germline V and J ends were trimmed by 7 bases and 0 bases, with 17 bases remaining between them. This CDR3 has 15 amino acids. Germline-derived CDR1 and CDR2 are DFQATT and SNEGSKA (reference sequence). For the CDR3, the DNA is TGCAGTGGTGGGATGGGCGGAGGGAGCACAGATACGCAGTATTTT. Translated, it gives CSGGMGGGSTDTQYF.

This clonotype appeared a few times. CDR3 loop: CASSRTDQVNTEAFF. Here the CDR3 DNA reads TGCGCCAGCAGCCGGACGGACCAAGTGAACACTGAAGCTTTCTTT. V usage is TRBV5-1 and J usage is TRBJ1-1; D is unresolved. The CDR3 has 15 residues. Looked up from germline, CDR1 is SGHRS and CDR2 is YFSETQ. V lost 4 bases and J 0 bases, leaving 13 bases between the germline ends.

The genes are TRBV6-1 and TRBJ1-5, with D possibly TRBD1 on 5 matching bases. The CDR3 is made up of 15 amino acids. Trimming pared 3 bases from V and 4 bases from J, leaving 13 bases between. The germline V gene encodes CDR1 MNHNS and CDR2 SASEGT. The CDR3 protein is CASSDRAGYNQPQHF. Written as DNA, the CDR3 is TGTGCCAGCAGTGACCGAGCAGGGTATAATCAGCCCCAGCATTTT.

This clonotype turned up a few times. The chain employs TRBV7-9 and TRBJ2-7; TRBD1 matches 7 bases. With 2 bases clipped from V and 4 bases from J, the junction kept 14 bases outside the gene matches. Germline CDR1 is SEHNR and CDR2 is FQNEAQ (reference sequence). The CDR3 consists of 17 residues. CDR3 residues: CASSLFPPWDRNYEQYF. CDR3 DNA: TGTGCCAGCAGCTTATTTCCCCCCTGGGACAGAAATTACGAGCAGTACTTC.

This chain uses TRBV24-1 with TRBJ2-5; 8 bases map to TRBD1. V was clipped by 7 bases and J by 5 bases; unmatched bases: 8. The CDR3 runs 14 residues. Per the germline V gene, CDR1 is KGHDR and CDR2 is SFDVKD. In DNA, the CDR3 is TGTGCCACCAGCGCTCCAGGGGGCGCGGAGACCCAGTACTTC. Its translation: CATSAPGGAETQYF.

The gene calls are TRBV7-2 and TRBJ2-7; either TRBD1 or TRBD2 may fit D (5 bases each). Germline V CDR1 and CDR2: SGHTA, FQGNSA. The CDR3 sequence is 14 residues long. V was pared by 2 bases and J by 5 bases, with 13 bases between. The CDR3 region has the DNA TGTGCCAGCAGCTTATTTCGGGGCGGAGACGAGCAGTACTTC. The encoded protein is CASSLFRGGDEQYF.

This clonotype has only a few counts. The chain carries TRBV28 and TRBJ2-3, with 8 nucleotides matching TRBD1. The length of the CDR3 is 15 residues. CDR1 is MDHEN and CDR2 is SYDVKM in the germline V gene. Trimming at V came to 6 bases and at J to 1 base, leaving 6 bases not matched to a gene. Written as DNA, the CDR3 is TGTGCCAGCAGCCCCGCAGGGGGCGGCACAGATACGCAGTATTTT. This translates into CASSPAGGGTDTQYF.

In DNA form, the CDR3 reads TGTGCCAGTAGTCCTATTCAACAGGGCTCTTATAATTCACCCCTCCACTTT. Translated: CASSPIQQGSYNSPLHF. The V and J genes are TRBV19 and TRBJ1-6; D is possibly TRBD1 (6 bases). Germline CDR1 LNHDA, CDR2 SQIVND (reference sequence). The CDR3 totals 17 residues. The V end lost 5 bases, the J end lost 4 bases, and 18 bases lay between the germline ends.

The chain employs TRBV5-5 and TRBJ2-3; either TRBD1 or TRBD2 may fit D (5 bases each). Germline V gene sequence: CDR1 SGHKS, CDR2 YYEKEE (reference sequence). The CDR3 loop spans 16 amino acids. Trimming took 2 bases from V and 1 from J, leaving 14 bases between them. For the CDR3, the DNA is TGTGCCAGCAGCTTCTCGGGTGGGGGACGCACAGATACGCAGTATTTT. Protein: CASSFSGGGRTDTQYF.

Here the CDR3 DNA reads TGTGCCAGCAGCGTAGATGACAGACCATCTAGCACAGATACGCAGTATTTT. This codes for CASSVDDRPSSTDTQYF. The V call is TRBV9, the J call TRBJ2-3; possible D gene TRBD1, 5 bases. The CDR3 sequence is 17 residues long. CDR1 is SGDLS, CDR2 YYNGEE, per germline. Trimming left V 0 bases short and J 0 bases short, with 14 bases between.

This chain joins TRBV24-1 and TRBJ1-1; D remains ambiguous. Looked up from germline, CDR1 is KGHDR and CDR2 is SFDVKD. The length of the CDR3 is 11 residues. The V end was cut by 5 bases, the J end by 7 bases, with 7 bases between. CDR3 sequence reads: CATSGGDEAFF. The DNA for the CDR3 is TGTGCCACCAGTGGAGGAGATGAAGCTTTCTTT.

The table lists this clonotype with many counts. The chain is built from TRBV19 and TRBJ2-1, with 10 bases that match TRBD1. V dropped 5 bases and J dropped 8; count of bases not matched to a gene: 9. The CDR3 has 15 residues. Per germline, CDR1 LNHDA and CDR2 SQIVND (reference sequence). The CDR3 is CASSSGQGYLDEQFF. CDR3 DNA sequence: TGTGCCAGTAGTTCGGGACAGGGGTATTTGGATGAGCAGTTCTTC.

In regard to this clonotype: A much larger clone is a single base away; this may be a read error. The CDR3 DNA reads as TGTGCCAGCAGCTTATCCCCCGAAAACCCCATGAACACTGAAGCTTTCTTT. Protein: CASSLSPENPMNTEAFF. This chain connects TRBV7-6 to TRBJ1-1; no definite D call. CDR1 SGHVS and CDR2 FNYEAQ come from the germline V gene. The CDR3 is made up of 17 amino acids. The V end was cut by 2 bases, the J end by 0 bases, with 16 bases between.

This sequence joins TRBV3-1 and TRBJ2-2, with D perhaps TRBD1 or TRBD2 (5 bases each). CDR3 length equals 16 residues. The V gene lost 6 bases and the J gene lost 1 base, with 15 bases spanning the gap. The germline gives CDR1 LGHDT, CDR2 YNNKEL (reference sequence). The DNA of the CDR3 is TGTGCCAGCAGGCAACTTCGGGACGGGAACACCGGGGAGCTGTTTTTT. It codes for CASRQLRDGNTGELFF.

V gene TRBV27 combines with J gene TRBJ1-5; D not certain. V was shortened by 6 bases and J by 6 bases, with 18 bases between the two germline ends. CDR1 MNHEY and CDR2 SMNVEV come from the germline V gene (reference sequence). This CDR3 region has 15 residues. As DNA, the CDR3 is TGTGCCAGCAGCCAGCTATCCGACGTGGGTCAGCCCCAGCATTTT. Protein sequence: CASSQLSDVGQPQHF.

This chain uses TRBV9 with TRBJ2-5, with TRBD2 matching 12 bases. The CDR3 has 16 residues. With 4 bases clipped from V and 5 bases from J, the junction kept 9 bases outside the gene matches. The germline V gene has CDR1 SGDLS and CDR2 YYNGEE. The CDR3: CASSPRTSGTTETQYF. Here the CDR3 DNA reads TGTGCCAGCAGCCCCCGGACTAGCGGGACTACGGAGACCCAGTACTTC. The full variable domain, in which reference TRBV9 and TRBJ2-5 provide the parts outside the CDR3, is DSGVTQTPKHLITATGQRVTLRCSPRSGDLSVYWYQQSLDQGLQFLIQYYNGEERAKGNILERFSAQQFPDLHSELNLSSLELGDSALYFCASSPRTSGTTETQYFGPGTRLLVL.